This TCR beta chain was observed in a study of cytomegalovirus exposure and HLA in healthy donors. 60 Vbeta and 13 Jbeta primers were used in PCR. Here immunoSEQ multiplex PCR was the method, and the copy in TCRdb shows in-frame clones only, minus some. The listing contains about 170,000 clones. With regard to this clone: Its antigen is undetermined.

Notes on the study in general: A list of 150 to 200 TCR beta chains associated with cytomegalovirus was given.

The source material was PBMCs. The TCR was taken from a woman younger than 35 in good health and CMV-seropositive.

The CDR3 loop reads CASSSDTGELFF. DNA of the CDR3: TGTGCCAGCAGCTCTGACACCGGGGAGCTGTTTTTT. The rearrangement links TRBV7-2 to TRBJ2-2, with unresolved D. Trimming pared 4 bases from V and 3 bases from J, leaving 3 bases between. The CDR3 is made up of 12 amino acids. Per the germline V gene, CDR1 is SGHTA and CDR2 is FQGNSA. The variable domain in full, completed from reference TRBV7-2 and TRBJ2-2, reads GAGVSQSPSNKVTEKGKDVELRCDPISGHTALYWYRQSLGQGLEFLIYFQGNSAPDKSGLPSDRFSAERTGGSVSTLTIQRTQQEDSAVYLCASSSDTGELFFGEGSRLTVL.